The 2 T cell receptor beta chains listed next were all sequenced from one sample in a study of blood T cell repertoires in COVID-19. The repertoire was sequenced with immunoSEQ multiplex PCR; TCRdb's copy has only in-frame clones and lacks some. The data contain around 78,000 clones, 82% of them seen just once; the ten biggest clones take up roughly 20%. The material sequenced was peripheral blood. These receptor sequences come from a human donor in a cohort sampled during active COVID-19.

This clone has more than one count but fewer than ten. The chain employs TRBV13 and TRBJ2-3, with 7 bases lining up with TRBD2. V trimming: 5 bases; J trimming: 0 bases; junction bases outside the gene matches: 8. Germline CDR1 PRHDT, CDR2 FYEKMQ (reference sequence). The CDR3 runs 16 residues. The CDR3 loop reads CASSPGTSVSTDTQYF. The CDR3, as DNA: TGTGCCAGCAGCCCCGGTACTAGCGTAAGCACAGATACGCAGTATTTT.

The V gene is TRBV11-2, the J gene TRBJ2-1, with TRBD2 matching over 8 bases. There are 15 residues in the CDR3. Germline V CDR1 and CDR2: SGHAT, FQNNGV. V lost 3 bases and J lost 8; bases outside the gene matches: 9. DNA for the CDR3: TGTGCCAGCAGCTTGGGGACTAGAATTCTCCATGAGCAGTTCTTC. It translates to CASSLGTRILHEQFF. The full variable domain, rest sourced from reference TRBV11-2 and TRBJ2-1, is EAGVAQSPRYKIIEKRQSVAFWCNPISGHATLYWYQQILGQGPKLLIQFQNNGVVDDSQLPKDRFSAERLKGVDSTLKIQPAKLEDSAVYLCASSLGTRILHEQFFGPGTRLTVL.